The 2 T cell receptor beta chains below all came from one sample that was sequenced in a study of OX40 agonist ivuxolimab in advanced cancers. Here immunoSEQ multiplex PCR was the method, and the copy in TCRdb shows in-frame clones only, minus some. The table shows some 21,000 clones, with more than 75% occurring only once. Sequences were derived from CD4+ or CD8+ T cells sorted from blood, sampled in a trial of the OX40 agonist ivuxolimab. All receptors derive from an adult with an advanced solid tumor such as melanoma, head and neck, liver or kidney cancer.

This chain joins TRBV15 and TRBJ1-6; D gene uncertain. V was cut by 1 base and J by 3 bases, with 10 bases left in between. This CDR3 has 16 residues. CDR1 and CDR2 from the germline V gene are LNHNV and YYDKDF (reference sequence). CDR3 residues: CATSRAKTNYNSPLHF. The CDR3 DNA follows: TGTGCCACCAGCAGAGCTAAGACAAACTATAATTCACCCCTCCACTTT.

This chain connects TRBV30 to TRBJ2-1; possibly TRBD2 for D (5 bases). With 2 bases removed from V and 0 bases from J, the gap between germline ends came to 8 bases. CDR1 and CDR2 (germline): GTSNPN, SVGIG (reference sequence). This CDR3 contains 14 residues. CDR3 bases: TGTGCCTGGAGTCGAGGGAGCTCCTACAATGAGCAGTTCTTC. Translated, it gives CAWSRGSSYNEQFF.